The source of this TCR beta chain is a study of cytomegalovirus exposure and HLA in healthy donors. Findings and limits, study-wide: Previous analysis showed most TCR beta V segments were productive about 90% or about 30% of the time. TCR beta chains associated with HLA were, in a later analysis, more clonally expanded than equally common others. An assumption of roughly uniform sequencing depth across donors underlay the presence/absence analyses.

With regard to this clone: Antigen: not known.

Use of 60 Vbeta and 13 Jbeta primers characterized the PCR. Assay used: immunoSEQ multiplex PCR; TCRdb lists only in-frame clones, some missing. The table shows 100,000 or so clones, with over 80% occurring only once. V was cut by 6 bases and J by 4 bases, with 18 bases left in between. Germline V gives CDR1 LNHDA, CDR2 SQIVND (reference sequence). The CDR3 length is 15 residues. The chain is built from TRBV19 and TRBJ2-5; possible D gene TRBD2, 7 bases. The sequenced material came from PBMCs. This clonotype was obtained from a young man in good health and CMV-seronegative. The DNA of the CDR3 is TGTGCCAGTAGCCGTTGGGGGGGGCAAGGAGAGACCCAGTACTTC. Translated: CASSRWGGQGETQYF.